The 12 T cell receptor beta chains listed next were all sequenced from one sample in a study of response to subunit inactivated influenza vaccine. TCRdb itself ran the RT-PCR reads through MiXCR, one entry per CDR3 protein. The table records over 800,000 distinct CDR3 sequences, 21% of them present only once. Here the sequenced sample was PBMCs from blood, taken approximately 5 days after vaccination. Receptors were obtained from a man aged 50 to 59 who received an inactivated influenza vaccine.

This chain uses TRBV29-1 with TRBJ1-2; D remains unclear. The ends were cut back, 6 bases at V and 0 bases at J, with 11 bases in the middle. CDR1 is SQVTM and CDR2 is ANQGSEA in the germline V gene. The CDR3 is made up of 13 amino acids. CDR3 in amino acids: CSVSIGANYGYTF. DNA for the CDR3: TGCAGCGTAAGCATCGGAGCTAACTATGGCTACACCTTC.

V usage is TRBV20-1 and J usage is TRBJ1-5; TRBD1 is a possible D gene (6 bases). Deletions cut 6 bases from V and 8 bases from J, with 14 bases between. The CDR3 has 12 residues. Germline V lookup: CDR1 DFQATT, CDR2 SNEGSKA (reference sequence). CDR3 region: CSAGDRSEPQHF. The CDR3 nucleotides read TGCAGTGCCGGTGACAGGTCTGAGCCCCAGCATTTT.

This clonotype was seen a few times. The CDR3 region is CASGDPGGQPQHF. CDR3 sequence (DNA): TGTGCCAGCGGGGACCCTGGAGGTCAGCCCCAGCATTTT. The chain employs TRBV25-1 and TRBJ1-5, with D tentatively TRBD1 (5 bases). In germline, CDR1 is MGHDK, CDR2 SYGVNS. CDR3 size: 13 residues. Trimming stripped 8 bases from V and 6 bases from J, with 14 bases between. Full variable domain (missing parts from reference TRBV25-1 and TRBJ1-5): EADIYQTPRYLVIGTGKKITLECSQTMGHDKMYWYQQDPGMELHLIHYSYGVNSTEKGDLSSESTVSRIRTEHFPLTLESARPSHTSQYLCASGDPGGQPQHFGDGTRLSIL.

CDR3 protein: CASSTGSPPRTNEKLFF. Here the CDR3 DNA reads TGTGCCAGCTCAACCGGGTCCCCCCCGAGGACTAATGAAAAACTGTTTTTT. The chain uses TRBV6-1 and TRBJ1-4; D is uncertain. V was trimmed by 8 bases and J by 2 bases, leaving 21 bases between them. The CDR3 is 17 amino acids. Germline-derived CDR1 and CDR2 are MNHNS and SASEGT.

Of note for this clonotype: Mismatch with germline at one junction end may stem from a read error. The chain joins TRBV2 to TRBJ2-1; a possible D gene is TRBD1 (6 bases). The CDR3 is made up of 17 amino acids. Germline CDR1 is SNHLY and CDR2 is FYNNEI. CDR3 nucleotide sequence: TGTGCCGGCAGTTTGAACAACTACAGGGTTAGAGTCAATGAGCAGTTCTTC. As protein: CAGSLNNYRVRVNEQFF.

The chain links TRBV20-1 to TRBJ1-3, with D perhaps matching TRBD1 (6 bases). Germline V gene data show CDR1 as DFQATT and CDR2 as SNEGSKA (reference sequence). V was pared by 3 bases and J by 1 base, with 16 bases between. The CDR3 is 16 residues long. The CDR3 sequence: CSASKPGGASGNTIYF. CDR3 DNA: TGCAGTGCTAGTAAACCCGGGGGCGCTTCTGGAAACACCATATATTTT.

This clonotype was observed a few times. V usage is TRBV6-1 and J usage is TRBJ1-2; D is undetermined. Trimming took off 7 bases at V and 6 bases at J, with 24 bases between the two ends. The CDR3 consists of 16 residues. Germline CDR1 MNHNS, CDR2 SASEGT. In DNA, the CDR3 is TGTGCCAGCACCCGATCAGGCACCATCCGTGCCCATGGCTACACCTTC. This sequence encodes CASTRSGTIRAHGYTF.

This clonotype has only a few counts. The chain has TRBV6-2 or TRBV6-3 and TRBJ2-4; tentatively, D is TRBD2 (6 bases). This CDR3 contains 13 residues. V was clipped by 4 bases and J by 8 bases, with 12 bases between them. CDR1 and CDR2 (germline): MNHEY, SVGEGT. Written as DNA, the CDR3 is TGTGCCAGCAGTTCTCCACTAGCCTACATTCAGTACTTC. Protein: CASSSPLAYIQYF.

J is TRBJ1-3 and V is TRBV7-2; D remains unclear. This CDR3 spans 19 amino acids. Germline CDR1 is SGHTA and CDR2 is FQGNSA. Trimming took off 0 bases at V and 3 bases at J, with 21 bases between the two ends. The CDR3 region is CASSLATFLVPTLGNTIYF. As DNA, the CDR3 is TGTGCCAGCAGCTTAGCGACCTTTTTGGTACCAACCCTTGGAAACACCATATATTTT.

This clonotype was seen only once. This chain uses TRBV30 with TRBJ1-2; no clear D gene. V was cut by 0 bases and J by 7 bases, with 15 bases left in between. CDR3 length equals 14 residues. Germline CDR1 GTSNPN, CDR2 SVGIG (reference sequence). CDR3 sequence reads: CAWSVQVDYGGYTF. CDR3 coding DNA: TGTGCCTGGAGTGTCCAGGTGGACTATGGTGGCTACACCTTC.

The CDR3 loop is CASSTPSGFSSYEQYF. The DNA of the CDR3 is TGTGCCAGCAGTACCCCCAGCGGTTTTAGCTCCTACGAGCAGTACTTC. J is TRBJ2-7 and V is TRBV28; D may be TRBD2 (5 bases). The CDR3 is made up of 16 amino acids. Trimming cost V 5 bases and J 0 bases, with 17 bases left between them. Germline V gene lookup returns CDR1 MDHEN and CDR2 SYDVKM.

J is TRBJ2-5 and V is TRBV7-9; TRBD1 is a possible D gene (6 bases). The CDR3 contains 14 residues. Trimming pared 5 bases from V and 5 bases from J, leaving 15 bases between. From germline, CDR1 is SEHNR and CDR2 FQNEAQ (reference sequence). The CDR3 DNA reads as TGTGCCAGCAGCCCGTCACAGGGTTGGGAGACCCAGTACTTC. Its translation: CASSPSQGWETQYF.